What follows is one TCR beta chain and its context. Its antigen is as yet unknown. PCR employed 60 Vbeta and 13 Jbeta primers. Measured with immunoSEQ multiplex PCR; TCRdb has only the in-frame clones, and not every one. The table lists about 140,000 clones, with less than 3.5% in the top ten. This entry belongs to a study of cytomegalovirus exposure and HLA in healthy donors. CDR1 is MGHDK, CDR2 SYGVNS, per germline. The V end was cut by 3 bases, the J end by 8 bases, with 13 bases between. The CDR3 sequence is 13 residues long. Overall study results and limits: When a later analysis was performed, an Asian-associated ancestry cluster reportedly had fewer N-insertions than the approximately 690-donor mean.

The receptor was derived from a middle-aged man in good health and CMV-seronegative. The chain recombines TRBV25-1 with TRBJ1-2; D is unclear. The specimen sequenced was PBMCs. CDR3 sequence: CASSDEAGRGYTF. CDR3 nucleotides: TGTGCCAGCAGTGATGAGGCCGGGAGAGGCTACACCTTC.